This entry describes one T cell receptor beta chain. An input of about 0.45 to 1 ug of RNA was subjected to reverse transcription using random hexamers. A multiplex approach, immunoSEQ multiplex PCR, amplified TCR beta CDR3 across 54 Vbeta and 13 Jbeta. MiXCR, run by TCRdb on the immunoSEQ multiplex PCR reads, gives a single entry per CDR3 protein. The data show approximately 300,000 distinct CDR3 sequences, with about 88% seen just once and less than 0.2% held by the top ten. This sample is part of a study of CD8 T cells in Susac syndrome. From blood CD8+ and CD4+ T cells, the TCR beta chain was sequenced. Treatment-naive patients with stable or active relapsing-remitting disease served as multiple sclerosis controls. FACS was used to enrich TEMRA cells, whereas the CD8+ and CD4+ T cells were obtained by negative isolation. V was pared by 5 bases and J by 6 bases, with 9 bases of the junction left unmatched. Germline V gene sequence: CDR1 MNHNS, CDR2 SASEGT. The CDR3 totals 15 residues.

The genes are TRBV6-1 and TRBJ1-5; 8 bases map to TRBD1. Sequenced material: CD8+ T cells from PBMCs. This TCR was recovered from a human donor with multiple sclerosis. CDR3 nucleotides: TGTGCCAGCAGTCCCTACGGACAGGGAAGTCAGCCCCAGCATTTT. Translation gives CASSPYGQGSQPQHF.